This T cell receptor (beta chain) appears in the sequencing data of a study of blood T cell repertoires in COVID-19 (dated by TCRdb to 2020 to 2022). As for the study more broadly: Samples from collaborators originated in the United States, Italy and Spain and spanned both the acute and convalescent phases of COVID-19. The prospective study material was composed of cDNA or gDNA derived from T cells, B-cell-depleted T cells, or PBMCs. Subjects who had been exposed to COVID-19, were actively infected with it, or had recovered from it provided the deeply sampled blood TCRbeta repertoires that made up the dataset. The repertoires were made available in a free public database intended to serve as a resource for research on the immune response to SARS-CoV-2. The samples were drawn from two sources: the first 160 participants of the ongoing ImmuneRACE study, and 1,000 to 1,500 subjects contributed by 6 global collaborators. The sample metadata nearly always contained a de-identified subject ID, COVID-19 status, age in years and sex. Where HLA class I and class II types were available, the types were taken from metadata supplied by the sample provider, not from assay-based typing. What the work shows at the level of the full study, not this receptor alone: Clinical and demographic metadata were provided uncurated, with the amount varying by source and participant.

TCRbeta CDR3 regions were amplified from genomic DNA by means of the immunoSEQ Assay, a bias-controlled multiplex PCR. The source study handled its data this way. The number of nucleated cells in each sample was estimated by amplification of reference gene primers within the assay. To quantify the absolute abundance of each unique TCRbeta CDR3 rearrangement, sequence reads were collapsed and filtered. For each sample, productive Simpson clonality was calculated as the square root of Simpson's diversity index across productive rearrangements. TCRdb took over this immuneACCESS table, retaining in-frame rearrangements with V and J assigned. Such tables are incomplete; in checked studies, under half of the missing clones stem from an unresolved V gene, and the remainder is unexplained. For V, J and clone size, that table is used; D and trimming come from the DNA. This sample lists about 260,000 clones; around 83% were detected once. The top ten clonotypes cover about 1.5% of the sample.

In the germline V gene, CDR1 corresponds to MNHNS and CDR2 to SASEGT. Including the terminal cysteine and phenylalanine, the CDR3 comprises 16 residues. Solely the CDR3 DNA is kept, with 48 bases framed from the first base. Another Seattle source contributed samples from volunteer blood donors who had recovered from COVID-19. The collaborating institutions used their own protocols to collect whole blood in K2EDTA tubes. For TCRbeta analysis, collaborator samples were shipped as frozen whole blood, as isolated PBMCs, or as DNA extracted from either sample type. Points on this clone: Its specific antigen is unknown. An end of the junction differs from the germline gene, which may be a read error.

The receptor comes from a woman in her thirties or forties who had recovered from COVID-19. The sequencing input was peripheral blood. The sequence is built from TRBV6-1 and TRBJ2-7, with 12 bases aligning to TRBD1. The sequenced DNA is TGTGCCAGCAGTGCTTTAACCGGGACAGGGGGCGTCCGCGAAGCTTTC. Its coded protein is CASSALTGTGGVREAF.